A single TCR beta chain is shown here with its context. Its specificity is not known. The data were obtained in a study of shared clonotypes between healthy human individuals. The study, taken as a whole, reports: Among the subsets, naive ones generally showed larger estimated richness than memory ones. Large sequencing depth failed to make sorted-subset sequencing complete, rarefaction showed. Tissue TCR repertoires likely differ from these blood-only repertoires.

Naive CD8 cells, CD45RO-negative and positively selected for CCR7, excluded terminally differentiated effector memory CD45RA+ cells. Over several immunoSEQ plates, each subset's genomic DNA was distributed in even portions. Some clones are missing from TCRdb's copy, which holds only in-frame ones; the method was immunoSEQ multiplex PCR. Of approximately 2,000,000 clones in the sample, roughly 95% were seen once. The clonotype originates from a man younger than 35 in good health. Some clones in this sample may be carry-over from other donors' samples. Specimen: naive CD8+ T cells from PBMCs.

Here the CDR3 reads CASSLVASGGLETQYF. DNA of the CDR3: TGCGCCAGCAGCTTGGTAGCTAGCGGGGGGCTGGAGACCCAGTACTTC. This chain uses TRBV5-1 with TRBJ2-5, with TRBD2 matching over 11 bases. This CDR3 spans 16 amino acids. The J segment lost 5 bases and the V segment lost 0 bases, leaving 6 bases of the junction unmatched. The germline CDR1 and CDR2 sequences are SGHRS and YFSETQ.